The 15 T cell receptor beta chains reported below all come from one sample, sequenced in a study of beta chain features in type 1 diabetes. TCRB transcripts that were expressed got sequenced, as all of the isolated RNA had been reverse transcribed. Some clones are missing from TCRdb's copy, which holds only in-frame ones; the method was immunoSEQ multiplex PCR. Found here are under 950,000 clones, 15% to 20% of them singletons; the top ten hold 0.023%. Sequencing was performed on naive CD4+ T cells from blood. These receptors all come from a woman aged 18-29 years in good health.

As to this clone: Given the absence of the conserved phenylalanine or tryptophan at the CDR3 end, a read error is likely. Because the CDR3's place on the DNA is in doubt, the DNA is left out and the CDR3 is given as listed by TCRdb. This chain connects TRBV6-6 to TRBJ1-5; the table calls TRBD1, which could not be checked here. A total of 11 residues make up the CDR3, ends included. Germline V gene data show CDR1 as MNHNY and CDR2 as SVGAGI (reference sequence). The CDR3 loop reads CASSDLGRPTL.

This rearrangement joins TRBV7-8 to TRBJ1-1; the match to TRBD1 covers 9 bases. The CDR3 contains 16 residues. Germline V lookup: CDR1 SGHVS, CDR2 FQNEAQ. V was pared by 5 bases and J by 3 bases, with 10 bases of the junction left unmatched. CDR3 residues: CASSRWSQGADTEAFF. Written as DNA, the CDR3 is TGTGCCAGCAGCCGTTGGTCACAGGGGGCGGACACTGAAGCTTTCTTT.

The J gene is TRBJ2-7, the V gene TRBV6-1; no clear D gene. Germline CDR1 MNHNS, CDR2 SASEGT. V was clipped by 7 bases and J by 11 bases, with 21 bases between them. The CDR3 totals 13 residues. The CDR3 DNA reads as TGTGCCAGCACCCCCAGTCCCCTTCAACCCAAGTACTTC. This gives the protein CASTPSPLQPKYF.

This rearrangement joins TRBV19 to TRBJ1-1; D is undetermined. This CDR3 region has 13 residues. Trimming took 10 bases from V and 0 from J, leaving 12 bases between them. CDR1 and CDR2 (germline): LNHDA, SQIVND (reference sequence). DNA of the CDR3: TGTGCCACTAAGGGAAACATGAACACTGAAGCTTTCTTT. It is translated as CATKGNMNTEAFF.

Only a few counts were recorded for this clone. The chain recombines TRBV6-5 with TRBJ2-5; no firm D call. In germline, CDR1 is MNHEY, CDR2 SVGAGI. This CDR3 comprises 14 residues. Trimming took 1 base from V and 5 from J, leaving 11 bases between them. The DNA of the CDR3 is TGTGCCAGCAGTTACTTTGTGGGGTTGGAGACCCAGTACTTC. It is translated as CASSYFVGLETQYF.

The chain joins TRBV5-1 to TRBJ2-7, with D possibly matching TRBD2 (7 bases). Deletions cut 4 bases from V and 6 bases from J, with 20 bases between. CDR3 size: 15 residues. Looked up from germline, CDR1 is SGHRS and CDR2 is YFSETQ. CDR3 bases: TGCGCCAGCAGCGCGGGCGGAGCAGGGGAGGGCGAGCAGTACTTC. It codes for CASSAGGAGEGEQYF.

There are a few counts of this clone. The genes are TRBV5-6 and TRBJ2-3; D not resolved. V was clipped by 0 bases and J by 1 base, with 6 bases between them. Germline CDR1 is SGHDT and CDR2 is YYEEEE. CDR3 length: 14 residues. The CDR3 protein is CASSLDRRTDTQYF. The DNA for the CDR3 is TGTGCCAGCAGCTTGGACAGACGCACAGATACGCAGTATTTT.

The chain recombines TRBV7-2 with TRBJ2-1; 13 bases line up with TRBD2. This CDR3 comprises 15 residues. The germline V gene encodes CDR1 SGHTA and CDR2 FQGNSA. The J segment lost 6 bases and the V segment lost 1 base, leaving 0 bases of the junction unmatched. CDR3 in DNA: TGTGCCAGCAGCTTAGGACTAGCGGGAGGCAATGAGCAGTTCTTC. This codes for CASSLGLAGGNEQFF.

The rearrangement joins TRBV18 to TRBJ2-6; 9 bases map to TRBD1. The germline V gene encodes CDR1 KGHSH and CDR2 LQKENI. The CDR3 runs 18 residues. With 4 bases clipped from V and 0 bases from J, the junction kept 7 bases outside the gene matches. CDR3 DNA: TGTGCCAGCTCACTAGTCGGACAGGGGAGCTCTGGGGCCAACGTCCTGACTTTC. This gives the protein CASSLVGQGSSGANVLTF.

This clone was observed a handful of times. The V call is TRBV19, the J call TRBJ2-1; TRBD1 might be the D (9 bases). The CDR3 runs to 18 residues. Trimming took 5 bases from V and 4 from J, leaving 24 bases between them. Germline lookup yields CDR1 LNHDA and CDR2 SQIVND (reference sequence). The CDR3 protein is CASSPGQGSGSSYNEQFF. The CDR3 bases are TGTGCCAGTAGTCCGGGACAGGGAAGCGGGAGCTCGTACAATGAGCAGTTCTTC. The whole variable domain, filled in from reference TRBV19 and TRBJ2-1, reads DGGITQSPKYLFRKEGQNVTLSCEQNLNHDAMYWYRQDPGQGLRLIYYSQIVNDFQKGDIAEGYSVSREKKESFPLTVTSAQKNPTAFYLCASSPGQGSGSSYNEQFFGPGTRLTVL.

This clone was detected only a few times. This chain uses TRBV7-2 with TRBJ2-2; D remains ambiguous. The V end was cut by 5 bases, the J end by 5 bases, with 9 bases between. The CDR3 is 13 amino acids. Germline lookup yields CDR1 SGHTA and CDR2 FQGNSA. The CDR3 DNA reads as TGTGCCAGCAGCCCGCAGAAAACCGGGGAGCTGTTTTTT. It encodes CASSPQKTGELFF.

This clone showed up just a few times. This chain uses TRBV7-6 with TRBJ1-1; D is perhaps TRBD1 (5 bases). Trimming removed 4 bases at V and 5 bases at J, with 8 bases between. Germline loops: CDR1 SGHVS, CDR2 FNYEAQ. This CDR3 region has 12 residues. The CDR3 protein is CASSSGGTEAFF. CDR3 in DNA: TGTGCCAGCAGCTCGGGGGGGACTGAAGCTTTCTTT.

This clone was counted only a few times. The chain carries TRBV6-1 and TRBJ2-1; the D gene could be TRBD1 or TRBD2 (5 bases each). Germline lookup yields CDR1 MNHNS and CDR2 SASEGT. The CDR3 length is 14 residues. V lost 4 bases to trimming and J lost 3 bases, with 10 bases between them. CDR3 bases: TGTGCCAGCAGTGGAGGGGCTTTCTACAATGAGCAGTTCTTC. Translation: CASSGGAFYNEQFF.

The gene calls are TRBV9 and TRBJ2-3; 8 bases match TRBD2. The CDR3 contains 18 residues. Germline V gene sequence: CDR1 SGDLS, CDR2 YYNGEE. V dropped 4 bases and J dropped 0; count of bases not matched to a gene: 13. Here the CDR3 DNA reads TGTGCCAGCAGCCCCCGGGGTGGCACTAGCGGAAGCACAGATACGCAGTATTTT. Amino acids: CASSPRGGTSGSTDTQYF.

V gene TRBV6-6 combines with J gene TRBJ1-1; perhaps TRBD1 as D (5 bases). Germline-derived CDR1 and CDR2 are MNHNY and SVGAGI (reference sequence). The CDR3 has 12 residues. Trimming removed 6 bases at V and 4 bases at J, with 9 bases between. DNA for the CDR3: TGTGCCAGCAGCCGGGGGGGCACTGAAGCTTTCTTT. Translated: CASSRGGTEAFF.